Each of the 9 T cell receptor beta chains below was sequenced from the same sample in a study of blood T cell repertoires in COVID-19. Using immunoSEQ multiplex PCR, the repertoire was profiled, and TCRdb retains in-frame clones only, with some absent. The repertoire holds about 120,000 clones, with about 88% as singletons. Material for sequencing was peripheral blood. These receptors all stem from a woman aged 80 or older with acute or convalescent COVID-19.

This chain joins TRBV11-2 and TRBJ1-2; 9 bases line up with TRBD1. The germline CDR1 and CDR2 sequences are SGHAT and FQNNGV. V was pared by 4 bases and J by 6 bases, with 6 bases of the junction left unmatched. The CDR3 is 14 amino acids. The CDR3 DNA sequence: TGTGCCAGCAGCTCAGACAGGGGGAGCGATGGCTACACCTTC. Protein product: CASSSDRGSDGYTF.

The rearrangement uses TRBV7-2 and TRBJ2-3, with 12 bases identical to TRBD2. V lost 7 bases to trimming and J lost 3 bases; unmatched junction nucleotides: 8. The germline V gene encodes CDR1 SGHTA and CDR2 FQGNSA. This CDR3 comprises 16 residues. As DNA, the CDR3 is TGTGCCAGCACCCCCTCCGGGACTAGCGGGACAGATACGCAGTATTTT. Protein product: CASTPSGTSGTDTQYF. Full variable domain (outside the CDR3, taken from reference TRBV7-2 and TRBJ2-3): GAGVSQSPSNKVTEKGKDVELRCDPISGHTALYWYRQSLGQGLEFLIYFQGNSAPDKSGLPSDRFSAERTGGSVSTLTIQRTQQEDSAVYLCASTPSGTSGTDTQYFGPGTRLTVL.

This clone was found once. J is TRBJ2-7 and V is TRBV5-4, with 9 bases matching TRBD2. Per germline, CDR1 SGHNT and CDR2 YYREEE (reference sequence). The CDR3 is made up of 15 amino acids. V trimming: 4 bases; J trimming: 7 bases; junction bases outside the gene matches: 12. The CDR3 sequence is CASSPGVAGAGEQYF. DNA of the CDR3: TGTGCCAGCAGCCCCGGGGTAGCGGGAGCAGGGGAGCAGTACTTC.

This clone showed up just once. The rearrangement links TRBV20-1 to TRBJ2-1, with a tentative D call TRBD1 (6 bases). Deletions cut 6 bases from V and 6 bases from J, with 6 bases between. Looked up from germline, CDR1 is DFQATT and CDR2 is SNEGSKA (reference sequence). CDR3 length: 10 amino acids. The CDR3: CSAGGNEQFF. The CDR3 nucleotides read TGCAGTGCAGGGGGCAATGAGCAGTTCTTC.

The CDR3 reads CASSVGLAGSNTGELFF. The DNA for the CDR3 is TGTGCCAGCAGCGTAGGACTAGCGGGGTCGAACACCGGGGAGCTGTTTTTT. The chain combines TRBV9 with TRBJ2-2; 11 nucleotides agree with TRBD2. In germline, CDR1 is SGDLS, CDR2 YYNGEE. The junction had 1 base not matched to a gene; V was cut back by 0 bases and J by 0 bases. This CDR3 contains 17 residues. The full variable domain, completed using reference TRBV9 and TRBJ2-2, is DSGVTQTPKHLITATGQRVTLRCSPRSGDLSVYWYQQSLDQGLQFLIQYYNGEERAKGNILERFSAQQFPDLHSELNLSSLELGDSALYFCASSVGLAGSNTGELFFGEGSRLTVL.

This rearrangement joins TRBV5-6 to TRBJ1-2; D may be TRBD1 (6 bases). Germline V gene sequence: CDR1 SGHDT, CDR2 YYEEEE. The CDR3 covers 14 residues. V shed 1 base and J shed 7 bases, with 14 bases lying between them. CDR3 DNA: TGTGCCAGCAGCTTGAAGACAGGCCTTTTTGGCTACACCTTC. This encodes CASSLKTGLFGYTF.

Note on this clone: The sample has other DNA sequences that encode this CDR3 too. The J gene is TRBJ1-2, the V gene TRBV6-5; a weak D match, TRBD1 (6 bases). CDR1 and CDR2 (germline): MNHEY, SVGAGI. Between the trimmed V and J ends, which lost 5 bases and 2 bases, there was a span of 9 bases. The CDR3 length is 13 residues. CDR3 coding DNA: TGTGCCAGCAGTCCTGGACAGAACTATGGCTACACCTTC. This codes for CASSPGQNYGYTF.

This clone was seen a few times. The rearrangement joins TRBV11-2 to TRBJ1-3; tentative D call: TRBD1 (5 bases). Trimming removed 5 bases from V and 8 bases from J, with 10 bases in between. The CDR3 contains 12 residues. Germline CDR1 and CDR2: SGHAT and FQNNGV. This CDR3 reads CASSEGVHTIYF. CDR3 nucleotides: TGTGCCAGCAGCGAAGGGGTACACACCATATATTTT.

The chain combines TRBV6-5 with TRBJ2-1; 9 nucleotides match TRBD1. Germline CDR1 is MNHEY and CDR2 is SVGAGI. The CDR3 length is 15 residues. Trimming took 7 bases from V and 4 from J; bases not matched to a gene: 8. CDR3 nucleotides: TGTGCCAGCAACCCAACAGGGGGCTCTTACAATGAGCAGTTCTTC. Amino acid sequence: CASNPTGGSYNEQFF.